These T cell receptor beta chains were read from a single sample in a study of cytomegalovirus exposure and HLA in healthy donors. Sequencing was performed with immunoSEQ multiplex PCR; in TCRdb, only in-frame clones are kept and a portion is missing. The data hold over 85,000 clones, with roughly 72% observed a single time. Input material: PBMCs. Receptor source: a man younger than 45 in good health and CMV-seronegative. Each CDR3 is given with its conserved first and last residue. The D gene is left open where the match is weak. Not every row has a clone size; where given, it reads once, few, many or a size class.

V	size	D	J	DNA	CDR3
TRBV6-1	.	.	TRBJ1-2	TGTGCCAGCAGTGCGACAGTTCCCTCTGAGAACACCTTC	CASSATVPSENTF
TRBV5-6	.	.	TRBJ1-2	TGTGCCAGCAGCTCTAACCTCAACTATGGCTACACCTTC	CASSSNLNYGYTF
TRBV27	.	.	TRBJ2-3	TGTGCCAGCAGTTATCGGGGAAGTGCGGGGGCTGCAGATACGCAGTATTTT	CASSYRGSAGAADTQYF
TRBV5-1	.	TRBD1	TRBJ1-1	TGCGCCAGCAGCTTGTATTCGGGACAGGTGAACACTGAAGCTTTCTTT	CASSLYSGQVNTEAFF
TRBV27	.	TRBD2	TRBJ2-1	TGTGCCAGCAGCCCAGGGACTAGCGGACACAATGAGCAGTTCTTC	CASSPGTSGHNEQFF
TRBV5-1	.	.	TRBJ2-1	TGCGCCAGCAGCTTGTTCTCCCCACCAGGTACCTACAATGAGCAGTTCTTC	CASSLFSPPGTYNEQFF
TRBV19	.	TRBD1	TRBJ1-4	TGTGCCATCTCACCGGGGACAGGGAGTAATGAAAAACTGTTTTTT	CAISPGTGSNEKLFF
TRBV5-6	.	.	TRBJ2-7	TGTGCCAGCAGCTTGGTCTACGGGTACGAGCAGTACTTC	CASSLVYGYEQYF
TRBV19	.	.	TRBJ1-1	TGTGCCAGTACCCATAGTGCGGGGATTGGGGTAGGTACTGAAGCTTTCTTT	CASTHSAGIGVGTEAFF
TRBV9	.	TRBD2	TRBJ2-1	TGTGCCAGCAGCGCCGGGGGACTAGCGGGACCTCGTTACAATGAGCAGTTCTTC	CASSAGGLAGPRYNEQFF
TRBV7-2	.	.	TRBJ1-6	TGTGCCAGCAGCTTATTACAGCTTAATTCACCCCTCCACTTT	CASSLLQLNSPLHF
TRBV5-3	.	TRBD2	TRBJ2-1	TGTGCCAGAAGCTTACGACTAGCGGGTATAATTCACTCCTACAATGAGCAGTTCTTC	CARSLRLAGIIHSYNEQFF
TRBV12-5	once	TRBD1	TRBJ2-1	TGTGCTAGTGGTTTGGTACTAGGGGGCGGTTACAATGAGCAGTTCTTC	CASGLVLGGGYNEQFF
TRBV9	.	TRBD2	TRBJ2-1	TGTGCCAGCAGCTTTAGCGGGAGAGAACCCTACAATGAGCAGTTCTTC	CASSFSGREPYNEQFF
TRBV5-1	.	TRBD2	TRBJ2-1	TGCGCCAGCAGCTACATAGCGGGAGGGCCCAATGAGCAGTTCTTC	CASSYIAGGPNEQFF
TRBV20-1	.	.	TRBJ1-2	TGCAGTGCCAAACAGTACTATGGCTACACCTTC	CSAKQYYGYTF
TRBV5-4	few	.	TRBJ1-1	TGTGCCAGCAGCTTGGGCACCAGCACTGAAGCTTTCTTT	CASSLGTSTEAFF
TRBV2	.	.	TRBJ2-1	TGTGCCAGCCCGGGGTTGGCATTGGGTTCGGATGAGCAGTTCTTC	CASPGLALGSDEQFF
TRBV5-6	few	TRBD1	TRBJ1-1	TGTGCCAGCAGCCTTGGACAGGGGTACACTGAAGCTTTCTTT	CASSLGQGYTEAFF
TRBV9	once	.	TRBJ1-1	TGTGCCAGCAGCGTAGACGGAAATTCGGGGAACACTGAAGCTTTCTTT	CASSVDGNSGNTEAFF
TRBV10-3	.	.	TRBJ2-3	TGTGCCATCAAGTGGTCGCAGGGAAGCACAGATACGCAGTATTTT	CAIKWSQGSTDTQYF
TRBV6-5	few	TRBD2	TRBJ2-7	TGTGCCAGCAGACCAGGGACTAAATGGGAGCAGTACTTC	CASRPGTKWEQYF
TRBV6-6	.	TRBD1	TRBJ1-2	TGTGCCAGCAGTACTGGGACAGCAAACTATGGCTACACCTTC	CASSTGTANYGYTF
TRBV27	.	.	TRBJ1-6	TGTGCCAGCAGTTTATCGTATAACAGGATAGTGGATAATTCACCCCTCCACTTT	CASSLSYNRIVDNSPLHF
TRBV7-8	.	TRBD1	TRBJ1-5	TGTGCCAGCAGCCCCTTTCTTCCGGGACAGGTAACTAATAGCAATCAGCCCCAGCATTTT	CASSPFLPGQVTNSNQPQHF
TRBV19	.	.	TRBJ1-2	TGTGCCAGTAGTACCACCCCTACAGGGAAAGCTAACTATGGCTACACCTTC	CASSTTPTGKANYGYTF
TRBV7-9	.	TRBD2	TRBJ2-1	TGTGCCAGCAGGGAAGCGACTAGCGGGAGGGATTACAATGAGCAGTTCTTC	CASREATSGRDYNEQFF
TRBV5-1	.	TRBD1	TRBJ1-1	TGCGCCAGCAGCTTCGGACCGGAAGACAGGGCAAAACGAGACACTGAAGCTTTCTTT	CASSFGPEDRAKRDTEAFF
TRBV14	.	.	TRBJ1-2	TGTGCCAGCAGCCCCTCTTCCTATGGCTACACCTTC	CASSPSSYGYTF
TRBV2	.	.	TRBJ1-5	TGTGCCAGCTCTCTCCTTGGGCCGGTGACAAGTAATAGCAATCAGCCCCAGCATTTT	CASSLLGPVTSNSNQPQHF
TRBV6-5	.	TRBD2	TRBJ2-5	TGTGCCAGCAGTTACTCGCCCGCGGGGGGACGTGAGACCCAGTACTTC	CASSYSPAGGRETQYF
TRBV11-2	.	.	TRBJ2-1	TGTGCCACCTATCGACGGGATGAGCAGTTCTTC	CATYRRDEQFF
TRBV10-3	.	.	TRBJ1-5	TGTGCCATCAGTGAGCAGGGCAGGGGAGTCGGTCAGCCCCAGCATTTT	CAISEQGRGVGQPQHF
TRBV10-2	.	TRBD1	TRBJ1-5	TGCGCCAGCAGCTTATACAGGGGCTTGCAGCCCCAGCATTTT	CASSLYRGLQPQHF
TRBV10-3	.	.	TRBJ1-2	TGTGCCATCAGTGAGTCGAAGCCCAGGGACTATGGCTACACCTTC	CAISESKPRDYGYTF
TRBV5-1	few	TRBD1	TRBJ1-2	TGCGCCAGCAGCTTGGAAACAGGGGGCAGGGCTGGCTACACCTTC	CASSLETGGRAGYTF
TRBV2	.	.	TRBJ1-1	TGTGCCAGCAGTAACCCAGGTATGAACACTGAAGCTTTCTTT	CASSNPGMNTEAFF
TRBV15	.	TRBD2	TRBJ2-1	TGTGCCACCAGCAGACCTGCGGGAGTTAGAACCTACAATGAGCAGTTCTTC	CATSRPAGVRTYNEQFF
TRBV5-4	.	TRBD1	TRBJ2-4	TGTGCCAGCAGCAGACAGGGCGAGTTGGGAGCCAAAAACATTCAGTACTTC	CASSRQGELGAKNIQYF
TRBV5-6	.	.	TRBJ2-3	TGTGCCAGCAGCTCGGGTAGCACAGATACGCAGTATTTT	CASSSGSTDTQYF
TRBV5-6	.	.	TRBJ1-2	TGTGCCAGCAGCCGAGACTGGGGCGGCTATGGCTACACCTTC	CASSRDWGGYGYTF